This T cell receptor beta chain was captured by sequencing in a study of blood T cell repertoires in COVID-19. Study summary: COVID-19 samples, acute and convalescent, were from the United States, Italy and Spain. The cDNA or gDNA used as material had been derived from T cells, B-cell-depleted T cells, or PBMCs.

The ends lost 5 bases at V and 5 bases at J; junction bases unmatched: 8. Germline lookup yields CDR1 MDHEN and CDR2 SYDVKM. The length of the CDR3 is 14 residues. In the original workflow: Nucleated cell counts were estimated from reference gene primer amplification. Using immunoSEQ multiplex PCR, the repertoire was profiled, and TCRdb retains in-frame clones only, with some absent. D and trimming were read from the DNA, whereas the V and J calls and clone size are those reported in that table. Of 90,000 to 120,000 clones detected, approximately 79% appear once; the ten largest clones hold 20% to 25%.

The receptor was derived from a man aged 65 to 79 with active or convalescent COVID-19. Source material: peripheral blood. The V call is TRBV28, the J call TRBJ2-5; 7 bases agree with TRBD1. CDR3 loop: CASSKLQGTETQYF. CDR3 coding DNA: TGTGCCAGCAGTAAACTACAGGGGACGGAGACCCAGTACTTC.